What follows are 19 T cell receptor beta chains derived from one specimen sequenced in a study of T cell clonality in common variable immunodeficiency. The method was immunoSEQ multiplex PCR; TCRdb's version includes in-frame clones alone and lacks a portion of them. The sample has fewer than 50,000 clones, none seen only once. Material for sequencing was peripheral blood mononuclear cells. Receptors originate from a person aged 18 to 70 in good health.

The sample holds many counts of this clone. The read terminates 3 residues ahead of where the CDR3 ends, so the germline J gene completes it. The genes are TRBV4-1 and TRBJ2-3, with TRBD2 matching 11 bases. The ends lost 5 bases at V and 1 base at J; junction bases unmatched: 2. The germline V gene encodes CDR1 MGHRA and CDR2 YSYEKL. There are 15 residues in the CDR3. The DNA read from the CDR3 is TGCGCCAGCAGCAATAGCGGGAGGGGCACAGATACG. Translated, it gives CASSNSGRGTDT. The complete CDR3 protein is CASSNSGRGTDTQYF.

This clone has at least ten counts. With the read ending 3 residues before the CDR3 end, the germline J gene is used to fill in that end. V gene TRBV7-3 combines with J gene TRBJ1-1, with 8 bases identical to TRBD1. The V segment lost 5 bases and the J segment 1 base; nucleotides outside the gene matches: 9. This CDR3 is 16 amino acids long. Germline lookup yields CDR1 SGHTA and CDR2 FQGTGA. CDR3 DNA, as far as it was read: TGTGCCAGCAGCCCTTCAGGGGGCCTCCCGAACACTGAA. Translating gives CASSPSGGLPNTE. The whole CDR3 protein is CASSPSGGLPNTEAFF. Filled out from reference TRBV7-3 and TRBJ1-1, the complete variable domain reads GAGVSQTPSNKVTEKGKYVELRCDPISGHTALYWYRQSLGQGPEFLIYFQGTGAADDSGLPNDRFFAVRPEGSVSTLKIQRTERGDSAVYLCASSPSGGLPNTEAFFGQGTRLTVV.

This clone was counted ten times or more. Read coverage stops 3 residues before the CDR3 terminus; the germline J gene supplies the remainder. This chain connects TRBV6-4 to TRBJ2-1, with D tentatively TRBD2 (6 bases). The CDR3 is made up of 15 amino acids. V shed 0 bases and J shed 0 bases, with 6 bases lying between them. Per germline, CDR1 MRHNA and CDR2 SNTAGT. The covered CDR3 bases are TGTGCCAGCAGTGACTCAGCGGGCTCCTACAATGAG. The encoded protein is CASSDSAGSYNE. The entire CDR3 protein reads CASSDSAGSYNEQFF.

With respect to this clone: The sequenced fragment ends 3 residues before the CDR3 boundary, so the rest is inferred from the germline J gene. This chain connects TRBV7-2 to TRBJ1-2; 7 bases match TRBD1. Germline assignment: CDR1 SGHTA and CDR2 FQGNSA. The CDR3 extends over 14 amino acids. CDR3 bases read: TGTGCCAGCAGCAGGGGGCAGGAACCCTACGAC. Translation gives CASSRGQEPYD. The full-length CDR3 reads as CASSRGQEPYDYTF.

This clone was seen ten or more times. This chain's CDR3 is CSARQSGSSYEQYF. The sequenced CDR3 bases are TGCAGTGCTAGACAGAGCGGGAGCTCCTACGAG. The chain carries TRBV20-1 and TRBJ2-7, with 8 bases matching TRBD2. The CDR3 end lies 3 residues beyond the end of the read and is filled in from the germline J gene. The germline V gene encodes CDR1 DFQATT and CDR2 SNEGSKA (reference sequence). The CDR3 extends over 14 amino acids. The V gene end was trimmed by 2 bases and the J gene end by 0 bases; junction bases not matched to a gene: 3.

This clone was counted at least ten times. Read data end 3 residues before the CDR3 end; the end is taken from the germline J gene. The chain recombines TRBV7-2 with TRBJ2-1; D is undetermined. CDR3 length equals 13 residues. The V and J ends lost 0 bases and 6 bases respectively, with 6 bases between them. The germline gives CDR1 SGHTA, CDR2 FQGNSA. CDR3 loop: CASSLAHGNEQFF. Partial CDR3 DNA: TGTGCCAGCAGCTTAGCGCACGGCAATGAG. The whole variable domain, remainder taken from reference TRBV7-2 and TRBJ2-1, is GAGVSQSPSNKVTEKGKDVELRCDPISGHTALYWYRQSLGQGLEFLIYFQGNSAPDKSGLPSDRFSAERTGGSVSTLTIQRTQQEDSAVYLCASSLAHGNEQFFGPGTRLTVL.

This clone was counted at least ten times. The read halts 3 residues ahead of the CDR3 end, with the missing end drawn from the germline J gene. V is TRBV5-1 and J is TRBJ2-7, with 7 positions matching TRBD1. The length of the CDR3 is 15 residues. The J segment lost 2 bases and the V segment lost 0 bases, leaving 5 bases of the junction unmatched. Germline CDR1 and CDR2: SGHRS and YFSETQ. CDR3 sequence reads: CASSLGQGFTYEQYF. The CDR3 bases that were read are TGCGCCAGCAGCTTGGGACAGGGATTTACCTACGAG.

In its sample, this clone was seen many times. The CDR3 extends 3 residues past the end of the read, so its final part is completed from the germline J gene. This chain joins TRBV11-3 and TRBJ2-5; 11 positions match TRBD2. V lost 4 bases, J lost 1 base, and 2 bases stayed unmatched. Germline V gene sequence: CDR1 SGHNT, CDR2 YENEEA. The CDR3 length is 15 residues. CDR3 DNA, as far as it was read: TGTGCCAGCAGCTCCGGGACTAGCGGCCAAGAGACC. It encodes CASSSGTSGQET. The entire CDR3 reads CASSSGTSGQETQYF.

The sample holds many counts of this clone. The read ends 3 residues early relative to the CDR3; the germline J gene fills the gap. V is TRBV20-1 and J is TRBJ1-1, with 9 bases that match TRBD1. CDR3 length equals 14 residues. The V gene's germline CDR1 is DFQATT and CDR2 SNEGSKA (reference sequence). With V trimmed by 5 bases and J by 6 bases, 10 bases remained unmatched. CDR3 DNA, as far as it was read: TGCAGTGCTTTTAACAGGGGGCGCAAGGCTGAA. This translates into CSAFNRGRKAE. The entire CDR3 reads CSAFNRGRKAEAFF.

This clone was seen repeatedly, ten times or more. The missing CDR3 end, 3 residues past where the read stops, is filled in from the germline J gene. The chain employs TRBV7-9 and TRBJ2-5, with TRBD2 as a possible D gene (6 bases). The CDR3 extends over 15 amino acids. Germline V gene sequence: CDR1 SEHNR, CDR2 FQNEAQ (reference sequence). V was clipped by 5 bases and J by 5 bases, with 18 bases between them. The CDR3 bases that were read are TGTGCCAGCAGCCCAAAGACTAGAATGGCGGAGACC. Amino acid sequence: CASSPKTRMAET. The whole CDR3 protein reads CASSPKTRMAETQYF. Full variable domain (outside the CDR3, taken from reference TRBV7-9 and TRBJ2-5): DTGVSQNPRHKITKRGQNVTFRCDPISEHNRLYWYRQTLGQGPEFLTYFQNEAQLEKSRLLSDRFSAERPKGSFSTLEIQRTEQGDSAMYLCASSPKTRMAETQYFGPGTRLLVL.

This clone showed up just a few times. The read terminates 3 residues ahead of where the CDR3 ends, so the germline J gene completes it. This chain joins TRBV19 and TRBJ2-4; D is possibly TRBD1 (5 bases). Germline loops: CDR1 LNHDA, CDR2 SQIVND (reference sequence). CDR3 length equals 11 residues. CDR3 sequence: CVPGNKYGQYF. The DNA read from the CDR3 is TGTGTCCCAGGGAACAAGTATGGT.

This clone came up many times. Coverage ceases 3 residues before the CDR3 finishes, and the germline J gene fills in the end. J is TRBJ1-2 and V is TRBV2, with a tentative D call TRBD1 (6 bases). Germline V gene sequence: CDR1 SNHLY, CDR2 FYNNEI. The ends were cut back, 0 bases at V and 6 bases at J, with 11 bases in the middle. The CDR3 spans 14 residues. CDR3 sequence reads: CASSEATGRDGYTF. The covered CDR3 bases are TGTGCCAGCAGTGAAGCTACAGGGAGGGATGGC.

This clone was counted ten times or more. The DNA ends 3 residues before the CDR3 does, and the rest of the CDR3 is filled in from the germline J gene. V and J are TRBV5-1 and TRBJ2-3; D ambiguous. Germline-derived CDR1 and CDR2 are SGHRS and YFSETQ. V was trimmed by 0 bases and J by 2 bases, leaving 4 bases between them. This CDR3 region has 13 residues. CDR3: CASSLGNTDTQYF. The sequenced CDR3 bases are TGCGCCAGCAGCTTGGGTAACACAGATACG.

As concerns this clone: The read finishes 3 residues shy of the CDR3 end, and the germline J gene is used to complete it. This rearrangement joins TRBV20-1 to TRBJ2-7, with 7 positions matching TRBD2. V was pared by 4 bases and J by 6 bases, with 12 bases of the junction left unmatched. Germline CDR1 and CDR2: DFQATT and SNEGSKA (reference sequence). The CDR3 spans 14 residues. CDR3 sequence reads: CSATVAGTKGEQYF. The CDR3 DNA, read in part, is TGCAGTGCTACGGTGGCCGGGACTAAGGGCGAG.

This clone was counted at least ten times. The read terminates 3 residues ahead of where the CDR3 ends, so the germline J gene completes it. The chain recombines TRBV5-5 with TRBJ2-4, with 8 bases matching TRBD1. Germline loops: CDR1 SGHKS, CDR2 YYEKEE (reference sequence). Trimming removed 4 bases from V and 7 bases from J; junction bases left unmatched: 1. This CDR3 has 12 amino acids. The CDR3 is CASSRDRNIQYF. CDR3 bases read: TGTGCCAGCAGCCGGGACAGGAACATT.

This clone was recorded many times. The CDR3 end is not reached by the read, which stops 3 residues before it; the germline J gene fills it in. This chain joins TRBV2 and TRBJ2-5, with 7 bases identical to TRBD2. Germline trimming cut 10 bases from V and 0 bases from J; bases unmatched to any gene: 14. Germline V lookup: CDR1 SNHLY, CDR2 FYNNEI. The CDR3 spans 16 residues. The covered CDR3 bases are TGTGCCACCAAGCGGGACCGACAAACGTACCAAGAGACC. Translated: CATKRDRQTYQET. The full CDR3 is CATKRDRQTYQETQYF.

At least ten counts were recorded for this clone. The CDR3 end lies 3 residues beyond the end of the read and is filled in from the germline J gene. The rearrangement joins TRBV5-4 to TRBJ2-5; TRBD1 agrees at 8 bases. The J segment lost 4 bases and the V segment lost 4 bases, leaving 3 bases of the junction unmatched. Germline V gives CDR1 SGHNT, CDR2 YYREEE (reference sequence). This CDR3 comprises 13 residues. The CDR3 protein is CASSIDRGETQYF. The CDR3 bases that were read are TGTGCCAGCAGCATCGACAGGGGAGAGACC.

This clone has a handful of counts. Being one base from a much bigger clone, this may be a read error. The CDR3 is cut off 3 residues early in the read; its end comes from the germline J gene. The rearrangement uses TRBV19 and TRBJ2-3, with 7 bases fitting TRBD1. Germline lookup yields CDR1 LNHDA and CDR2 SQIVND (reference sequence). There are 14 residues in the CDR3. The DNA read from the CDR3 is TGTGCCAGTAAAACGGACAGGCAAAATCAGCCG. As protein: CASKTDRQNQP. The full CDR3 is CASKTDRQNQPQYF.

This clone has ten or more counts. The read stops 3 residues short of the end of the CDR3; the missing end is completed from the germline J gene. The gene calls are TRBV19 and TRBJ2-7; 8 bases line up with TRBD1. The germline V gene has CDR1 LNHDA and CDR2 SQIVND (reference sequence). The CDR3 is 13 residues long. Trimming cost V 4 bases and J 4 bases; bases outside gene matches: 3. Incomplete CDR3 DNA: TGTGCCAGTAGTAACCAGGGGGCGTACGAG. Translation: CASSNQGAYE. The complete CDR3 reads CASSNQGAYEQYF.